This T cell receptor beta chain originates from a study of CD8 T cells in Susac syndrome. Susac syndrome patients met recently defined diagnostic criteria for definite or probable disease. V lost 1 base and J lost 4, with 11 bases in between. Looked up from germline, CDR1 is SGHRS and CDR2 is YFSETQ. There are 15 residues in the CDR3. RNA in amounts of about 0.5 to 1 ug was reverse transcribed with random hexamers. TCRdb re-called the immunoSEQ multiplex PCR reads with MiXCR, one entry per CDR3 protein. The table includes roughly 180,000 distinct CDR3 sequences, around 94% detected once. This clonotype came up once.

J is TRBJ2-2 and V is TRBV5-1, with D possibly being TRBD1 or TRBD2 (5 bases each). The receptor was isolated from a human donor with Susac syndrome. Input material: CD4+ T cells from PBMCs. Written as DNA, the CDR3 is TGCGCCAGCAGCTTGACCAGGGACCTCACCGGGGAGCTGTTTTTT. Translation gives CASSLTRDLTGELFF.